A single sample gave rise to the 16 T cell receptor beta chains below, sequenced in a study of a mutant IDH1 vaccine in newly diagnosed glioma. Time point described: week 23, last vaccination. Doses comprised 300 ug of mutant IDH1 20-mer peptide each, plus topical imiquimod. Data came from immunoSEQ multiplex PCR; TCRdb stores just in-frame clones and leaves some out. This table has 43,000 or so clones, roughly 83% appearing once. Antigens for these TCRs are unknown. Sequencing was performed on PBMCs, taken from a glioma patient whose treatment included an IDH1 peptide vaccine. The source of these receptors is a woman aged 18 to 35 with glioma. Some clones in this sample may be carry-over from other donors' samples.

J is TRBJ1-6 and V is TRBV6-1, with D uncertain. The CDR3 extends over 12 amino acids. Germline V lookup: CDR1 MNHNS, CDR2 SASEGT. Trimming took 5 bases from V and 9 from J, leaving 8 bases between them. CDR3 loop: CASSLGPSPLHF. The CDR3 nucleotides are TGTGCCAGCAGTCTGGGTCCTTCACCCCTCCACTTT.

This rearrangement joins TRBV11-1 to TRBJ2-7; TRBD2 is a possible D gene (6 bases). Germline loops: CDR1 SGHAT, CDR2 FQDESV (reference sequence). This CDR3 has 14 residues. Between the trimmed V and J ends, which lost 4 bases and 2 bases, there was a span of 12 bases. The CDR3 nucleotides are TGTGCCAGCAGCTCGGGACTCTATACCTACGAGCAGTACTTC. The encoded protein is CASSSGLYTYEQYF.

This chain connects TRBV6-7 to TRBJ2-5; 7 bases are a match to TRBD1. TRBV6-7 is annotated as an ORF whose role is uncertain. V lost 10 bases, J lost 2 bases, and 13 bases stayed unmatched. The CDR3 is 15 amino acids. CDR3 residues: CAMTRITGVQETQYF. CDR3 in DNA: TGTGCCATGACGCGAATTACAGGGGTGCAAGAGACCCAGTACTTC.

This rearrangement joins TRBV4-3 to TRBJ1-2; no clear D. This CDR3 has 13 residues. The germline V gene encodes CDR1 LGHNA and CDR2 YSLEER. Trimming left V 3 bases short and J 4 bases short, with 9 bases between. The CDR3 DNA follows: TGCGCCAGCAGCCAGGGAGGAGGCTATGGCTACACCTTC. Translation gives CASSQGGGYGYTF.

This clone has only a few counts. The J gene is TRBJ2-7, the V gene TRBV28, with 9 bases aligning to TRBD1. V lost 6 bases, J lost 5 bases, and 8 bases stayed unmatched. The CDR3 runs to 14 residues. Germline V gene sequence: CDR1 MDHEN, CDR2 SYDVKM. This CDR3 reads CASRGDRVVNEQYF. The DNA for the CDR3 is TGTGCCAGCAGGGGGGACAGGGTCGTAAACGAGCAGTACTTC.

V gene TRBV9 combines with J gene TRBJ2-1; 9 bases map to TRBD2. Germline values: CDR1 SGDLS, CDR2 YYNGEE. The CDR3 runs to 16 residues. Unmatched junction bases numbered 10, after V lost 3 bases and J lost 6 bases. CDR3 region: CASSAELVAGVNEQFF. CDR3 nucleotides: TGTGCCAGCAGCGCCGAGTTGGTAGCGGGAGTCAATGAGCAGTTCTTC.

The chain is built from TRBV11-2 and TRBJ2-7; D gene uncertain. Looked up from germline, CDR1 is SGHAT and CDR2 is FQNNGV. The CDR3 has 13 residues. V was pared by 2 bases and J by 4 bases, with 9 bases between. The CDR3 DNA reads TGTGCCAGCAGCTTAATTCTGGGTTACGAGCAGTACTTC. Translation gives CASSLILGYEQYF.

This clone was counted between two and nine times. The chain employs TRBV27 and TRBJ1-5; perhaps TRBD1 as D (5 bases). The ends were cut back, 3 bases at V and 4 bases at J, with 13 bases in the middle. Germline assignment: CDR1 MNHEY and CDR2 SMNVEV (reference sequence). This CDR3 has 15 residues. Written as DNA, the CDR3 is TGTGCCAGCAGTTTTGGGGCAGGTGGGAATCAGCCCCAGCATTTT. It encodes CASSFGAGGNQPQHF.

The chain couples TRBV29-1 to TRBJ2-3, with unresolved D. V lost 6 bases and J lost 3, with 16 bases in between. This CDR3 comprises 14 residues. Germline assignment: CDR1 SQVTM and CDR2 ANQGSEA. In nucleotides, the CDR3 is TGCAGCGTCCGGTTGGAAGGAGTTACAGATACGCAGTATTTT. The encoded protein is CSVRLEGVTDTQYF.

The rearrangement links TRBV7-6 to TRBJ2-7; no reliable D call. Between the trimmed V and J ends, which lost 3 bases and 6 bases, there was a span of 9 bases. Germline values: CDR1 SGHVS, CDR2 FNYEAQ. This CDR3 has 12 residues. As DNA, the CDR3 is TGTGCCAGCAGCTTCCCTCGGCTCGAGCAGTACTTC. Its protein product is CASSFPRLEQYF. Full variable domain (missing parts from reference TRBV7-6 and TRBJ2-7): GAGVSQSPRYKVTKRGQDVALRCDPISGHVSLYWYRQALGQGPEFLTYFNYEAQQDKSGLPNDRFSAERPEGSISTLTIQRTEQRDSAMYRCASSFPRLEQYFGPGTRLTVT.

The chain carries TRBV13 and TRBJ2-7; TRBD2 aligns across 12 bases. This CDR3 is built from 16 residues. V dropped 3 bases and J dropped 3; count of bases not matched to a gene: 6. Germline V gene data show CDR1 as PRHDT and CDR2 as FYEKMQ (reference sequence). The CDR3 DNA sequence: TGTGCCAGCAGCTTGGCACTAGCGGGAGGCTTCTACGAGCAGTACTTC. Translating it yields CASSLALAGGFYEQYF. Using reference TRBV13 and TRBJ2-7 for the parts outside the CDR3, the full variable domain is AAGVIQSPRHLIKEKRETATLKCYPIPRHDTVYWYQQGPGQDPQFLISFYEKMQSDKGSIPDRFSAQQFSDYHSELNMSSLELGDSALYFCASSLALAGGFYEQYFGPGTRLTVT.

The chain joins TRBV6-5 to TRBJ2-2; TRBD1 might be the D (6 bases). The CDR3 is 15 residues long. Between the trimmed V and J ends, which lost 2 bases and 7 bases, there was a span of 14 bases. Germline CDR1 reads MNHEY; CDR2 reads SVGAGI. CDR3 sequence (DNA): TGTGCCAGCAGTTACCCGGGCCAGGGGATCGGGGAGCTGTTTTTT. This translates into CASSYPGQGIGELFF.

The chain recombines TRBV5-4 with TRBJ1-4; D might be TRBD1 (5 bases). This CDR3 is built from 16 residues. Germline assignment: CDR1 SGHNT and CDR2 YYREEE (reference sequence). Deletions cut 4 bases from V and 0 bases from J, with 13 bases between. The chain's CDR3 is CASSLEGWTTNEKLFF. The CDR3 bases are TGTGCCAGCAGCCTGGAGGGGTGGACAACTAATGAAAAACTGTTTTTT.

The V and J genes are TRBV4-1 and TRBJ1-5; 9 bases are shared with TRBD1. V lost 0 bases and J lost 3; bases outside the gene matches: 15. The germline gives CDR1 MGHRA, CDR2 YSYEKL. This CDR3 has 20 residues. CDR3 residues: CASSQDRWDRVLWANQPQHF. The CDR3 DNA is TGCGCCAGCAGCCAAGATAGGTGGGACAGGGTCCTCTGGGCCAATCAGCCCCAGCATTTT.

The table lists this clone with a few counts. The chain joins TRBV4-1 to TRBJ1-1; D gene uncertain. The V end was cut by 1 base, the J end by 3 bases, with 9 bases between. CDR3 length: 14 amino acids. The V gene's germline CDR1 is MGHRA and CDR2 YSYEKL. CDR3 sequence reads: CASSQVSWDTEAFF. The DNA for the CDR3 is TGCGCCAGCAGCCAAGTAAGCTGGGACACTGAAGCTTTCTTT.

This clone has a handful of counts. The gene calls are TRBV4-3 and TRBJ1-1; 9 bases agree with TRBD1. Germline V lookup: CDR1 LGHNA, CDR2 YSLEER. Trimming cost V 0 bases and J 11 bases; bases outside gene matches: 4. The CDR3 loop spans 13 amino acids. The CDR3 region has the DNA TGCGCCAGCAGCCAAGATGGGGACAGGGAGGCTTTCTTT. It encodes CASSQDGDREAFF.